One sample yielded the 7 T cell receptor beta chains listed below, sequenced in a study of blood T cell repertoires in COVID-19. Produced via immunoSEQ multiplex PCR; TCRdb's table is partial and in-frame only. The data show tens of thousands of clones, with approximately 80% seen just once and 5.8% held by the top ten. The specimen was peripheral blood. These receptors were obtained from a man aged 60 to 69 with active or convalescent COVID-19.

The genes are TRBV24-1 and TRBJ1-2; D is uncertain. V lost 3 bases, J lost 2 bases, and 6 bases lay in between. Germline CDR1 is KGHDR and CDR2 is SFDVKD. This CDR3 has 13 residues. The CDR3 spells CATSDNRNYGYTF. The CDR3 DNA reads TGTGCCACCAGTGATAACAGAAACTATGGCTACACCTTC.

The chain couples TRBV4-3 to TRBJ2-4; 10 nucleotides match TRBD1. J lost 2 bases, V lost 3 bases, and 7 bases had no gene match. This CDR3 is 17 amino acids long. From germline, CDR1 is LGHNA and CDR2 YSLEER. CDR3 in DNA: TGCGCCAGCAGCCAGGCCTGGACAGGGGGAACCAAAAACATTCAGTACTTC. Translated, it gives CASSQAWTGGTKNIQYF.

The CDR3 DNA reads as TGCGCCAGCGTCGAAGATCCGGGACTGGCCTACAATGAGCAGTTCTTC. As protein: CASVEDPGLAYNEQFF. The chain carries TRBV5-1 and TRBJ2-1; weak D call: TRBD2 (6 bases). The CDR3 is made up of 16 amino acids. Germline V CDR1 and CDR2: SGHRS, YFSETQ. Trimming cost V 7 bases and J 2 bases, with 19 bases left between them.

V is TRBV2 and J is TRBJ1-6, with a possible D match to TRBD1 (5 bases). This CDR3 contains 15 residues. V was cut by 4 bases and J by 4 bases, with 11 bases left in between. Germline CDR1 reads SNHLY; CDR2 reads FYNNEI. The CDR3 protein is CASSVRQTYNSPLHF. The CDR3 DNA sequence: TGTGCCAGCAGTGTTAGACAGACGTATAATTCACCCCTCCACTTT.

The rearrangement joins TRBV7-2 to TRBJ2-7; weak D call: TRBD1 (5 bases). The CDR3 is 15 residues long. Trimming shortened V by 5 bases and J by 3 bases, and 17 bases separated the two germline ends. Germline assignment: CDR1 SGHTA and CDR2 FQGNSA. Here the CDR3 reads CASSPAAGPNYEQYF. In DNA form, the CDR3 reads TGTGCCAGCAGCCCCGCGGCAGGGCCGAACTACGAGCAGTACTTC.

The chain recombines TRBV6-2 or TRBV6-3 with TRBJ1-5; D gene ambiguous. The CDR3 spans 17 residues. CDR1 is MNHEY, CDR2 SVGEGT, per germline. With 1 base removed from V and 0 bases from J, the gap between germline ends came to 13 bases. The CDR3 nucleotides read TGTGCCAGCAGTTACTATGGGGAGGTAGATAGCAATCAGCCCCAGCATTTT. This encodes CASSYYGEVDSNQPQHF.

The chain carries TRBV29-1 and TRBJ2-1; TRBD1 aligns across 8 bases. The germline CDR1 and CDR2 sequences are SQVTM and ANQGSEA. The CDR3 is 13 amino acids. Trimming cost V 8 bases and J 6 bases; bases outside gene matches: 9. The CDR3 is CSILTGVLNEQFF. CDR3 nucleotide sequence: TGCAGCATCCTGACAGGGGTGCTCAATGAGCAGTTCTTC.